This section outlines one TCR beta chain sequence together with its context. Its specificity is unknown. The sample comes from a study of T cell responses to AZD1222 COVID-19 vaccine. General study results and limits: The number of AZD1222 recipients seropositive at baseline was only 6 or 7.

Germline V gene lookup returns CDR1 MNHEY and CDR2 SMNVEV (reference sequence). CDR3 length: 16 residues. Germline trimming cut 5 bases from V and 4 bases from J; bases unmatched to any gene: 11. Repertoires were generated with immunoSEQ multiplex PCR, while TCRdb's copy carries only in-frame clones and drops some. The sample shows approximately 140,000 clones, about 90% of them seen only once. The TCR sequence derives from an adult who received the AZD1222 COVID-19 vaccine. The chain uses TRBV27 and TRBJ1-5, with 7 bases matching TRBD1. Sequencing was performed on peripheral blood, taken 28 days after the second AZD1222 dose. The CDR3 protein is CASSNWGQRLNQPQHF. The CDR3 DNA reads TGTGCCAGCAGTAACTGGGGACAGCGCCTAAATCAGCCCCAGCATTTT.